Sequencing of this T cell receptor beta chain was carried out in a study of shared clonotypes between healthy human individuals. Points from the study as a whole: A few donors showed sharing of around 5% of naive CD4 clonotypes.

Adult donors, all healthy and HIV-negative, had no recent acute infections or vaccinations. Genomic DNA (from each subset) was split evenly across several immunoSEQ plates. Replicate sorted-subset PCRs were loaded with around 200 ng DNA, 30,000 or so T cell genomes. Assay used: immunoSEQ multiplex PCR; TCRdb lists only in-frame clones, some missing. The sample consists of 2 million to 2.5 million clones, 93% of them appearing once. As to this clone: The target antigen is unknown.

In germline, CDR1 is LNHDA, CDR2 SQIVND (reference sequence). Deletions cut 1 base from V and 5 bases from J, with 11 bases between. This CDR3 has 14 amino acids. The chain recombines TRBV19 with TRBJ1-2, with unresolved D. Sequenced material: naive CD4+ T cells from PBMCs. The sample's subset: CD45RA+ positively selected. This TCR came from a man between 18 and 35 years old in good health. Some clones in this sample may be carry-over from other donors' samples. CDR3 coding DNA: TGTGCCAGTAGTATAGCGGGCGGAGCATATGGCTACACCTTC. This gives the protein CASSIAGGAYGYTF.